This TCR beta chain derives from a study of Graves' ophthalmopathy and Graves' hyperthyroidism. Study-level findings and limits: Ophthalmopathy and stable hyperthyroidism were discriminated by a 13-signature model, with around 88% sensitivity and 81.08% specificity.

Germline loops: CDR1 LNHNV, CDR2 YYDKDF (reference sequence). The trim removed 0 bases at V and 4 bases at J, leaving 8 bases unmatched. CDR3 length: 16 residues. Using RNA transcripts, the TCR beta CDR3 regions were amplified. The library came from an HTBI-primed first-round RT-PCR and a second-round multiplex PCR. TCRdb independently ran MiXCR on the multiplex PCR reads; one entry per CDR3 protein. The data show some 1.1 million distinct CDR3 sequences, 35% to 45% seen once. Comment on this clonotype: Its target is unknown.

Hyperthyroidism was new, under 2 months, in patients aged 18 to 65. Sequenced sample: peripheral blood or thyroid tissue (not recorded which). The chain carries TRBV15 and TRBJ2-7; TRBD1 agrees at 8 bases. The sequence was collected from an adult man with Graves' hyperthyroidism. The CDR3 here is CATSRDRGQGKYEQYF. In DNA, the CDR3 is TGTGCCACCAGCAGAGATCGCGGACAGGGAAAGTACGAGCAGTACTTC.